A selection of T cell receptor beta chains follows, all from one sample in a study of T cell responses to AZD1222 COVID-19 vaccine. TCRdb's copy holds only in-frame clones and misses some; the assay was immunoSEQ multiplex PCR. The table has approximately 110,000 clones, roughly nine tenths seen once. The sample here was peripheral blood, taken 28 days after the second AZD1222 dose. The receptors originated from an adult who received the AZD1222 COVID-19 vaccine. CDR3s include the opening cysteine and the closing phenylalanine or tryptophan.

J,V,CDR3
TRBJ1-2,TRBV27,CASRYGADYGYTF
TRBJ1-1,TRBV5-5,CASSLGPSVEAFF
TRBJ2-1,TRBV28,CASGISGSNNEQFF
TRBJ1-2,TRBV15,CATSRETGTNYGYTF
TRBJ2-1,TRBV7-2,CASSLGGLAGEQFF
TRBJ1-2,TRBV2,CASSENGRGYGYTF
TRBJ1-1,TRBV7-8,CASSLFTGVTEAFF
TRBJ1-1,TRBV19,CASAGYRNTEAFF
TRBJ2-3,TRBV28,CAGRRGGEDTQYF
TRBJ1-2,TRBV5-6,CASSLYSSNYGYTF
TRBJ2-7,TRBV5-4,CASSGQQGAYEQYF
TRBJ2-5,TRBV5-1,CASSLGRQETQYF
TRBJ1-5,TRBV19,CASSSSGTGVNQPQHF
TRBJ1-3,TRBV21-1,CAGSTSGNTIYF
TRBJ2-2,TRBV6-5,CASRSGTSFTGELFF
TRBJ2-7,TRBV10-3,CAISDQGFKGNPYEQYF
TRBJ2-3,TRBV3-1/TRBV3-2,CASSPGLAGGRRTDTQYF
TRBJ2-5,TRBV14,CASSQQDRKETQYF
TRBJ2-3,TRBV5-4,CASSPTSGVTDTQYF
TRBJ2-5,TRBV11-2,CASSSIAGGRRETQYF
TRBJ1-2,TRBV7-2,CASSQNPRGVDYGYTF
TRBJ2-1,TRBV7-6,CASNRYNEQFF
TRBJ1-3,TRBV28,CASSLSAGAISGNTIYF
TRBJ2-2,TRBV28,CASSSTSGVGQENTGELFF
TRBJ1-1,TRBV6-1,CASSEWTGGDTEAFF
TRBJ1-6,TRBV27,CASSFTQMGSPLHF
TRBJ1-3,TRBV3-1/TRBV3-2,CASSPTGLSGNTIYF
TRBJ1-2,TRBV18,CASSVRNRDAGDGYTF
TRBJ1-2,TRBV5-1,CASSLTGGESYGYTF
TRBJ2-7,TRBV2,CASSFPQFRTYEQYF
TRBJ1-3,TRBV9,CASSVSWGGNTIYF
TRBJ2-2,TRBV4-3,CASSRVLTGELFF
TRBJ2-5,TRBV5-4,CASSLDGLAGLETQYF
TRBJ2-3,TRBV5-1,CASSLGFLTTGVDTQYF
TRBJ2-3,TRBV11-2,CASSLVGGSTDTQYF
TRBJ1-2,TRBV6-5,CASSINYGYTF
TRBJ2-7,TRBV3-1/TRBV3-2,CASSGPGLAGSYEQYF
TRBJ2-2,TRBV27,CASSHLGQGGIGELFF
TRBJ2-2,TRBV7-2,CASSTWTGTTGELFF
TRBJ1-1,TRBV7-3,CASSLVALNTEAFF
TRBJ1-5,TRBV19,CASSQDQPQHF
TRBJ2-1,TRBV3-1/TRBV3-2,CASSPTLSGHEQFF
TRBJ2-7,TRBV18,CASSPLERAGEQYF
TRBJ2-3,TRBV6-4,CASSDPTRGLFTDTQYF
TRBJ1-3,TRBV29-1,CSVEDRGLPGNTIYF
TRBJ2-7,TRBV6-2/TRBV6-3,CASSLTISYEQYF
TRBJ2-7,TRBV5-5,CASTLGVGVTYEQYF
TRBJ1-1,TRBV5-6,CASSYMTDGATEAFF
TRBJ2-1,TRBV27,CASTLLGVSSYNEQFF
TRBJ2-2,TRBV19,CASSIGPGRNTGELFF
TRBJ1-2,TRBV30,CAWGRQAKNYGYTF
TRBJ2-4,TRBV2,CASSGDLKNIQYF
TRBJ1-2,TRBV15,CATSRDFAGNGYTF
TRBJ2-7,TRBV5-1,CASSLATTGAEQYF
TRBJ2-5,TRBV5-4,CASSLSGRFETQYF
TRBJ2-7,TRBV10-3,CATAETYEQYF
TRBJ1-2,TRBV7-9,CASSSTGYYGYTF